These 20 T cell receptor beta chains were all obtained from the same sample, sequenced in a study of CD8 T cells in ankylosing spondylitis. No antigen has been identified for these receptors. TCRdb called the 5' RACE reads again in MiXCR, with one record for every CDR3 protein. The sample includes approximately 440,000 distinct CDR3 sequences, approximately 17% of them seen just once. General observations from the study: Seven or eight highly homologous variants formed a TCR beta motif that appeared characteristic of ankylosing spondylitis blood.

Material for sequencing was blood, either unsorted or a sorted T cell fraction (not recorded which). The source is a male donor with ankylosing spondylitis.

The table lists this clonotype with a few counts. The gene calls are TRBV10-2 and TRBJ2-7; D is ambiguous. V was pared by 6 bases and J by 2 bases, with 14 bases between. The V gene's germline CDR1 is WSHSY and CDR2 SAAADI. The CDR3 runs 14 residues. The CDR3 DNA is TGCGCCAGCAGAAAAGGCCAGGCGACCTACGAGCAGTACTTC. The encoded protein is CASRKGQATYEQYF.

V and J are TRBV10-3 and TRBJ2-7; D may be TRBD1 (7 bases). Trimming removed 4 bases from V and 2 bases from J, with 15 bases in between. Germline V gene data show CDR1 as ENHRY and CDR2 as SYGVKD. This CDR3 spans 15 amino acids. CDR3 bases: TGTGCCATCAGTGTGGGGGGACAGCGAACCTACGAGCAGTACTTC. Translated: CAISVGGQRTYEQYF.

This clonotype was observed at least ten times. The chain is built from TRBV20-1 and TRBJ2-3, with TRBD2 as a possible D gene (6 bases). Per germline, CDR1 DFQATT and CDR2 SNEGSKA (reference sequence). The CDR3 contains 14 residues. Between the trimmed V and J ends, which lost 5 bases and 4 bases, there was a span of 16 bases. The CDR3: CSAGPGGVPDTQYF. In DNA, the CDR3 is TGCAGTGCTGGACCTGGCGGGGTCCCAGATACGCAGTATTTT.

Ten or more counts support this clonotype. The chain joins TRBV10-3 to TRBJ1-4; 7 bases line up with TRBD1. The CDR3 spans 16 residues. After removal of 9 bases from V and 8 bases from J, the junction contained 18 bases not matched to a gene. CDR1 is ENHRY, CDR2 SYGVKD, per germline. The CDR3 is CAIPKGDSLMTEKLFF. DNA for the CDR3: TGTGCCATTCCCAAGGGGGACAGCCTAATGACGGAAAAACTGTTTTTT.

This clonotype was observed a few times. V usage is TRBV7-2 and J usage is TRBJ2-3, with D possibly being TRBD2 (5 bases). Per the germline V gene, CDR1 is SGHTA and CDR2 is FQGNSA. The CDR3 loop spans 12 amino acids. The V gene lost 1 base and the J gene lost 8 bases, with 7 bases spanning the gap. The CDR3 sequence: CASSLERVTQYF. CDR3 nucleotides: TGTGCCAGCAGCTTAGAGAGGGTTACGCAGTATTTT.

This clonotype was seen only a few times. V gene TRBV13 combines with J gene TRBJ2-7, with 9 bases identical to TRBD1. V trimming: 6 bases; J trimming: 5 bases; junction bases outside the gene matches: 5. Germline-derived CDR1 and CDR2 are PRHDT and FYEKMQ (reference sequence). The CDR3 is 13 amino acids. The CDR3 here is CASSHRGRDEQYF. The CDR3 nucleotides read TGTGCCAGCAGTCACAGGGGGCGCGACGAGCAGTACTTC.

This clonotype has only a few counts. This chain joins TRBV7-2 and TRBJ2-6; D uncertain. Germline V gene lookup returns CDR1 SGHTA and CDR2 FQGNSA. V was cut by 10 bases and J by 2 bases, with 9 bases left in between. CDR3 length equals 13 residues. The CDR3 sequence: CATRRTGANVLTF. In DNA form, the CDR3 reads TGTGCCACCAGGCGAACTGGGGCCAACGTCCTGACTTTC. Complete variable domain (other parts from reference TRBV7-2 and TRBJ2-6): GAGVSQSPSNKVTEKGKDVELRCDPISGHTALYWYRQSLGQGLEFLIYFQGNSAPDKSGLPSDRFSAERTGGSVSTLTIQRTQQEDSAVYLCATRRTGANVLTFGAGSRLTVL.

Turning to this clonotype: It may be a read error: a sequence one base away is much more abundant. The rearrangement uses TRBV7-8 and TRBJ2-3; 12 bases are a match to TRBD2. V shed 6 bases, J shed 6 bases, and the junction held 4 bases outside the gene matches. Germline values: CDR1 SGHVS, CDR2 FQNEAQ. The CDR3 runs to 14 residues. This CDR3 is CASRLTSGSDTQYF. CDR3 DNA sequence: TGTGCCAGCAGGCTGACTAGCGGGAGTGATACGCAGTATTTT. The variable domain in full, with the rest retrieved from reference TRBV7-8 and TRBJ2-3, is GAGVSQSPRYKVAKRGQDVALRCDPISGHVSLFWYQQALGQGPEFLTYFQNEAQLDKSGLPSDRFFAERPEGSVSTLKIQRTQQEDSAVYLCASRLTSGSDTQYFGPGTRLTVL.

This clonotype was counted many times. The chain employs TRBV12-3 or TRBV12-4 and TRBJ2-3; D not certain. The CDR3 spans 13 residues. Trimming left V 3 bases short and J 2 bases short, with 6 bases between. CDR3 coding DNA: TGTGCCAGCAGTTTGTACCTCACAGATACGCAGTATTTT. Translating gives CASSLYLTDTQYF.

This clonotype was found a few times. V and J are TRBV18 and TRBJ2-3; D gene uncertain. The CDR3 is 17 amino acids. CDR1 is KGHSH and CDR2 is LQKENI in the germline V gene. V lost 3 bases, J lost 4 bases, and 20 bases lay in between. CDR3 nucleotides: TGTGCCAGCTCACCTAAAGGGTATGTCTCCGTGGCAGATACGCAGTATTTT. This codes for CASSPKGYVSVADTQYF.

The genes are TRBV5-7 and TRBJ2-1; 10 bases fit TRBD1. TRBV5-7 is noted as an ORF with a role that remains uncertain. The CDR3 runs to 16 residues. With V trimmed by 2 bases and J by 6 bases, 8 bases remained unmatched. CDR3 DNA: TGTGCCAGCAGCTTAGCCGGGACAGGGGCCGGCAATGAGCAGTTCTTC. Protein sequence: CASSLAGTGAGNEQFF.

The chain carries TRBV9 and TRBJ1-1; TRBD1 might be the D (6 bases). Trimming took 0 bases from V and 5 from J, leaving 17 bases between them. The germline CDR1 and CDR2 sequences are SGDLS and YYNGEE. The CDR3 totals 16 residues. CDR3 sequence reads: CASSVEGRARGTEAFF. In nucleotides, the CDR3 is TGTGCCAGCAGCGTAGAGGGGCGAGCTAGGGGGACTGAAGCTTTCTTT. Variable domain in full (rest from reference TRBV9 and TRBJ1-1): DSGVTQTPKHLITATGQRVTLRCSPRSGDLSVYWYQQSLDQGLQFLIQYYNGEERAKGNILERFSAQQFPDLHSELNLSSLELGDSALYFCASSVEGRARGTEAFFGQGTRLTVV.

The rearrangement joins TRBV2 to TRBJ1-1; no definite D call. This CDR3 is 13 amino acids long. CDR1 is SNHLY and CDR2 is FYNNEI in the germline V gene. V dropped 11 bases and J dropped 1 base, with 14 bases sitting between them. CDR3 nucleotide sequence: TGTGCCGGTTCCCGAAACCCGAACACTGAAGCTTTCTTT. Translating gives CAGSRNPNTEAFF.

The chain is built from TRBV10-3 and TRBJ2-2; TRBD2 matches at 7 bases. Trimming removed 5 bases from V and 6 bases from J; junction bases left unmatched: 9. Germline values: CDR1 ENHRY, CDR2 SYGVKD. The CDR3 is 15 amino acids. CDR3 nucleotide sequence: TGTGCCATCAGTCTAAGCGGGAAGGGGTCCGGGGAGCTGTTTTTT. Its translation is CAISLSGKGSGELFF.

This clonotype occurred a few times. This rearrangement joins TRBV20-1 to TRBJ2-7; D remains unclear. Trimming took 1 base from V and 2 from J, leaving 9 bases between them. The V gene's germline CDR1 is DFQATT and CDR2 SNEGSKA (reference sequence). The CDR3 runs 13 residues. Here the CDR3 reads CSARVTETYEQYF. As DNA, the CDR3 is TGCAGTGCTAGAGTGACTGAAACCTACGAGCAGTACTTC.

This clonotype has at least ten counts. J is TRBJ2-2 and V is TRBV28; D not resolved. This CDR3 contains 14 residues. CDR1 MDHEN and CDR2 SYDVKM come from the germline V gene. V lost 6 bases to trimming and J lost 1 base, with 9 bases between them. This CDR3 is CASRWQVNTGELFF. Here the CDR3 DNA reads TGTGCCAGCAGATGGCAGGTGAACACCGGGGAGCTGTTTTTT.

This clonotype was detected only a few times. The CDR3 nucleotides are TGTGCCAGCTTGTCCCCCCTAGGCGGGAGCTACAATGAGCAGTTCTTC. Its protein is CASLSPLGGSYNEQFF. The chain employs TRBV28 and TRBJ2-1; 7 bases fit TRBD2. The CDR3 sequence is 16 residues long. Germline V CDR1 and CDR2: MDHEN, SYDVKM. The ends lost 8 bases at V and 3 bases at J; junction bases unmatched: 13.

The chain carries TRBV27 and TRBJ2-3; 11 positions match TRBD2. Germline CDR1 reads MNHEY; CDR2 reads SMNVEV (reference sequence). The CDR3 sequence is 18 residues long. The junction had 12 bases not matched to a gene; V was cut back by 2 bases and J by 5 bases. The CDR3 DNA sequence: TGTGCCAGCAGTTTACTAGCGAGTAGCGGGGGGGTCGGAGATACGCAGTATTTT. Its protein product is CASSLLASSGGVGDTQYF.

V is TRBV2 and J is TRBJ2-3; 7 bases map to TRBD1. The CDR3 has 17 residues. V lost 4 bases, J lost 4 bases, and 14 bases stayed unmatched. The V gene's germline CDR1 is SNHLY and CDR2 FYNNEI. The CDR3 here is CASSVPDGQGVADTQYF. In DNA, the CDR3 is TGTGCCAGCAGTGTACCCGACGGCCAGGGGGTAGCAGATACGCAGTATTTT.

This clonotype has just a few counts. This chain uses TRBV20-1 with TRBJ1-2, with D maybe TRBD1 (5 bases). The CDR3 extends over 13 amino acids. Germline-derived CDR1 and CDR2 are DFQATT and SNEGSKA (reference sequence). V was cut by 5 bases and J by 4 bases, with 14 bases left in between. The CDR3 loop is CSARSTGLYGYTF. The CDR3 DNA reads TGCAGTGCTCGGTCAACAGGACTCTATGGCTACACCTTC.